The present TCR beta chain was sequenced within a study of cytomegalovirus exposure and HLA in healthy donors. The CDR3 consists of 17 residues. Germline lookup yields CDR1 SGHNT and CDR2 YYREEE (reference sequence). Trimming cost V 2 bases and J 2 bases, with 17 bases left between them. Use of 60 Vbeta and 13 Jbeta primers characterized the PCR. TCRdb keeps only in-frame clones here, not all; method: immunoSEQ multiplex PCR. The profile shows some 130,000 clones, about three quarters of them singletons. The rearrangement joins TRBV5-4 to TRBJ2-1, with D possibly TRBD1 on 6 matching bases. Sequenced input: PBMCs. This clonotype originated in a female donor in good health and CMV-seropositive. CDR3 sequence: CASSLEPLGQTYNEQFF. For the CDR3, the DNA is TGTGCCAGCAGCTTAGAACCCCTGGGACAAACCTACAATGAGCAGTTCTTC.